The subject of this entry is one T cell receptor beta chain. The antigen remains unidentified. The data originate from a study of cytomegalovirus exposure and HLA in healthy donors. Background on the study: The same platform was used for the 130 or so validation repertoires and the 500 to 700 first-cohort repertoires, a later analysis reported. General study points: The tendency of first-cohort TCR clusters to co-occur in the 100 to 150 validation repertoires was identified by a subsequent analysis. TCR sequences were mostly rare, though some public TCRs occurred in many donors. The authors confirmed in vitro that three CMV-associated chains were specific for CMV antigens.

Data came from immunoSEQ multiplex PCR; TCRdb stores just in-frame clones and leaves some out. The data contain over 150,000 clones, 90% to 97% of them singletons. This CDR3 region has 14 residues. Germline loops: CDR1 SGDLS, CDR2 YYNGEE. With V trimmed by 4 bases and J by 4 bases, 5 bases remained unmatched. The source material was PBMCs. This sequence was found in a woman aged 18-35 years in good health and CMV-seronegative. The J gene is TRBJ2-7, the V gene TRBV9; 10 positions match TRBD1. The CDR3 loop reads CASSRGQGEYEQYF. In nucleotides, the CDR3 is TGTGCCAGCAGCCGCGGACAGGGGGAATACGAGCAGTACTTC.